These 5 T cell receptor beta chains originate from one sample sequenced in a study of graft-versus-host responses after intestinal transplantation. Plating of about 200,000 CFSE-labeled responder cells was done together with about 200,000 irradiated, violet-dye-labeled stimulator cells. Profiling relied on immunoSEQ multiplex PCR, and the TCRdb table lists in-frame clones only, not all of them. The sample lists 5,500 to 7,000 clones; about 30% were seen once. The source was alloreactive CD8+ T cells from a mixed lymphocyte reaction culture, collected before intestinal transplant. Sample subset: CFSE-low proliferating T cells sorted from roughly 6-day pre-transplant mixed lymphocyte reaction (GvH or HvG direction). The receptors were gathered from a human patient who received an intestinal transplant.

The chain carries TRBV4-3 and TRBJ2-7, with 7 bases lining up with TRBD1. Trimming at V came to 1 base and at J to 5 bases, leaving 5 bases not matched to a gene. Germline CDR1 LGHNA, CDR2 YSLEER. CDR3 length: 14 residues. CDR3 bases: TGCGCCAGCAGCCAAGGGTACAGGGGTAACGAGCAGTACTTC. It yields the protein CASSQGYRGNEQYF.

Within the sample, this clone is medium-sized. DNA for the CDR3: TGTGCCAGCAGCTCGTGGACAGGGTCTGAAGCTTTCTTT. Translation gives CASSSWTGSEAFF. The chain couples TRBV7-2 to TRBJ1-1; 8 nucleotides agree with TRBD1. The junction had 4 bases not matched to a gene; V was cut back by 4 bases and J by 6 bases. The CDR3 has 13 residues. Germline CDR1 SGHTA, CDR2 FQGNSA.

V usage is TRBV2 and J usage is TRBJ2-7; possible D gene TRBD2, 6 bases. The CDR3 is 13 amino acids. V shed 5 bases and J shed 4 bases, with 12 bases lying between them. CDR1 is SNHLY and CDR2 is FYNNEI in the germline V gene. The DNA for the CDR3 is TGTGCCAGCAGTCCCGGGGCGGGGTACGAGCAGTACTTC. Translated: CASSPGAGYEQYF.

The rearrangement uses TRBV5-6 and TRBJ2-5; 7 bases line up with TRBD2. In germline, CDR1 is SGHDT, CDR2 YYEEEE. V lost 2 bases and J lost 4; bases outside the gene matches: 8. This CDR3 region has 15 residues. CDR3 in DNA: TGTGCCAGCAGCTTAGTGCCCACGGGGGGAGAGACCCAGTACTTC. Residues: CASSLVPTGGETQYF.

This clone appeared a few times. The rearrangement uses TRBV10-2 and TRBJ1-1; D is unresolved. Germline V gene data show CDR1 as WSHSY and CDR2 as SAAADI. Trimming removed 4 bases at V and 7 bases at J, with 7 bases between. This CDR3 contains 11 residues. CDR3 protein: CASSGRYEAFF. The DNA for the CDR3 is TGCGCCAGCAGTGGTCGGTATGAAGCTTTCTTT.